The text below deals with one T cell receptor (beta chain). This sample was taken from a study of blood T cell repertoires in COVID-19. Study-wide context: Whether acute or convalescent, the COVID-19 samples came from the United States, Italy and Spain.

V lost 0 bases, J lost 8 bases, and 6 bases stayed unmatched. The germline V gene encodes CDR1 SGHNT and CDR2 YYREEE (reference sequence). This CDR3 contains 14 residues. Per the original data handling: How many nucleated cells were present was estimated from reference gene primer amplification. Assay used: immunoSEQ multiplex PCR; TCRdb lists only in-frame clones, some missing. V and J calls plus clone size are reproduced from that table; the DNA served to infer D and trimming. The table shows approximately 150,000 clones, with roughly 89% occurring only once. Sequences were obtained from peripheral blood. The clonotype originates from a human donor in a cohort sampled during active COVID-19. The chain couples TRBV5-4 to TRBJ1-2; 8 bases fit TRBD1. The CDR3 region is CASSLEGRGRGYTF. The CDR3 DNA reads as TGTGCCAGCAGCTTGGAGGGCAGGGGGCGCGGCTACACCTTC.